These T cell receptor beta chains were read from a single sample in a study of early T cells in non-severe SARS-CoV-2 infection. From the 5' RACE reads, TCRdb called clonotypes with MiXCR, one entry per CDR3 protein. The sample lists approximately 65,000 distinct CDR3 sequences, approximately 10% occurring once. Input material: whole blood. The source of these receptors is an adult who was a healthcare worker with PCR-confirmed SARS-CoV-2 infection or an uninfected control (not recorded which). Both conserved end residues are part of each CDR3. A D gene is named only where the DNA matches it firmly.

d_call v_call cdr3_aa
TRBD2 TRBV11-2 CASRISGGSYEQYF
. TRBV6-2/TRBV6-3 CASSYSSPTDTQYF
. TRBV10-2 CASGGEQYF
. TRBV19 CASSIRNPYEQYF
. TRBV30 CHRSPLHF
. TRBV11-2 CASSPQAGLNNEQFF
TRBD2 TRBV9 CASSGTAGELHEQFF
TRBD2 TRBV7-8 CASSLLGLAGGREVF
. TRBV29-1 CSVVEGPLPQETQYF
TRBD1 TRBV2 CASSEGGQKYNEQFF
TRBD2 TRBV7-9 CASSSSGSSRDTQYF
TRBD1 TRBV27 CASSLSAEGQWSYEQYF
TRBD2 TRBV11-2 CASSRWPLAGGYEQYF
. TRBV7-2 CASSLERDGTQYF
TRBD2 TRBV28 CASKTLGLAGYEQYF
TRBD1 TRBV6-6 CASSLKTGRKLFF
TRBD1 TRBV29-1 CSVEDQDRGLRGYTF
. TRBV12-3/TRBV12-4 CASSLVGQGYEQYF
. TRBV28 CASSPYPEQPQHF
TRBD1 TRBV6-1 CASTGTATVYTF
TRBD2 TRBV28 CASSFRGRADEQFF
. TRBV6-1 CAGGSPGSLYGYTF
. TRBV28 CATMAGTEAFF
TRBD1 TRBV5-1 CASSKRQGTGNTIYF